This TCR beta chain was identified during a study of blood T cell repertoires in COVID-19. Study-level background: In each case, the material was cDNA or gDNA derived from T cells, B-cell-depleted T cells, or PBMCs.

This clone was observed at least ten times. Enrollment of patients from Seattle took place during active infection, with longitudinal follow-up. Under the authors' procedure: Reference gene primer amplification gave estimated nucleated cell counts. The data were produced by immunoSEQ multiplex PCR, yet TCRdb's version contains in-frame clones alone and is incomplete. V, J and clone size reflect that table, while D and trimming were determined from the DNA. The sample lists 430,000 or so clones; around nine tenths were seen once. CDR1 is LNHNV, CDR2 YYDKDF, per germline (reference sequence). The CDR3 spans 11 residues. Trimming stripped 5 bases from V and 10 bases from J, with 9 bases between.

Sequenced material: peripheral blood. V usage is TRBV15 and J usage is TRBJ1-5; D not resolved. The TCR was taken from a man aged 18 to 35 with COVID-19, enrolled during active disease. The CDR3, as DNA: TGTGCCACCAGCGGTCTTGGCCCCCAGCATTTT. Translation gives CATSGLGPQHF.